This TCR beta chain derives from a study of technical replicates of blood from a few donors. TCRdb's copy holds only in-frame clones and misses some; the assay was immunoSEQ multiplex PCR. The sample consists of about 86,000 clones, 96% of them appearing once. The CDR3 spans 15 residues. V shed 8 bases, J shed 5 bases, and the junction held 14 bases outside the gene matches. In germline, CDR1 is MNHEY, CDR2 SVGAGI. The rearrangement uses TRBV6-5 and TRBJ2-5, with TRBD2 identical over 7 bases. The TCR was taken from a human donor in good health. The sample consisted of T cells isolated from PBMCs. The CDR3 is CASRRGAGLKETQYF. The CDR3 bases are TGTGCCAGCCGAAGAGGAGCGGGGTTAAAGGAGACCCAGTACTTC.